Detailed here is one TCR beta chain. Antigen unknown. The sample comes from a study of CD8 T cells in ankylosing spondylitis. The study, taken as a whole, reports: It was reported that disease-linked clones were significantly enriched in matched ankylosing spondylitis synovial fluid.

Making use of molecular barcodes, quantitative 5'-RACE generated TCR beta libraries. TCRdb re-derived calls from the 5' RACE reads in MiXCR, one entry per CDR3 protein. The sample yields about 250,000 distinct CDR3 sequences, 30% to 40% seen once. The germline CDR1 and CDR2 sequences are DFQATT and SNEGSKA (reference sequence). The CDR3 runs to 15 residues. With 1 base clipped from V and 4 bases from J, the junction kept 6 bases outside the gene matches. The V and J genes are TRBV20-1 and TRBJ2-7, with 11 nucleotides matching TRBD1. Material for sequencing was blood, either unsorted or a sorted T cell fraction (not recorded which). The source is a male donor with ankylosing spondylitis or in good health (not recorded which). CDR3 amino acids: CSARGGQGAGYEQYF. For the CDR3, the DNA is TGCAGTGCTAGAGGCGGACAGGGGGCGGGTTACGAGCAGTACTTC.